These 20 T cell receptor beta chains came from one sample sequenced in a study of siplizumab effects on memory and regulatory T cells (dated by TCRdb to the late 2010s). Receptor amplification or capture employed the immunoSEQ multiplex PCR assay. TCRdb obtained this table from immuneACCESS and retained in-frame rearrangements with V and J assigned. These tables miss some clones; where compared with another copy, unresolved V genes account for less than half of the shortfall, and the remainder is unexplained. A total of 100,000 or so clones appear in this sample, around 90% of them only once. Approximately 12% of the sample comes from the top ten. The sequencing sample was made of non-Treg CD4+ T cells sorted from blood. According to the study, the label for this sample's cell subset or site signals: FACS-sorted unstimulated CD4+ non-regulatory T cells. The origin of the receptors is a human donor in good health.

The chain is built from TRBV11-1 and TRBJ2-7; 10 bases fit TRBD1. This CDR3 comprises 16 residues. The ends lost 5 bases at V and 1 base at J; junction bases unmatched: 8. Germline V CDR1 and CDR2: SGHAT, FQDESV (reference sequence). CDR3 nucleotides: TGTGCCAGCAGCCAGGGACAGGGGAGTTCGTCCTACGAGCAGTACTTC. It encodes CASSQGQGSSSYEQYF.

The chain joins TRBV6-5 to TRBJ1-2, with D unclear. The CDR3 loop spans 13 amino acids. V was shortened by 6 bases and J by 8 bases, with 16 bases between the two germline ends. Germline V gene lookup returns CDR1 MNHEY and CDR2 SVGAGI. The CDR3 coding sequence is TGTGCCAGCAGCTCAGACGGGGTCCGGGGCTACACCTTC. Its protein is CASSSDGVRGYTF.

This clone occurred once. The rearrangement joins TRBV25-1 to TRBJ1-1, with D possibly TRBD1 on 6 matching bases. This CDR3 comprises 18 residues. The V end lost 5 bases, the J end lost 0 bases, and 22 bases lay between the germline ends. Germline assignment: CDR1 MGHDK and CDR2 SYGVNS. As DNA, the CDR3 is TGTGCCAGCAGTCCTTTCGAGACAGGCTATTTGATGAACACTGAAGCTTTCTTT. Protein sequence: CASSPFETGYLMNTEAFF.

Written as DNA, the CDR3 is TGTGCTAGTGGGGAGGGCCTTTCCTACAATGAGCAGTTCTTC. It is translated as CASGEGLSYNEQFF. The V call is TRBV12-5, the J call TRBJ2-1, with D tentatively TRBD2 (6 bases). CDR3 length: 14 amino acids. The V end was cut by 6 bases, the J end by 1 base, with 10 bases between. The germline V gene has CDR1 LGHNT and CDR2 FRNRAP. Together with reference TRBV12-5 and TRBJ2-1, the CDR3 gives the full variable domain: DARVTQTPRHKVTEMGQEVTMRCQPILGHNTVFWYRQTMMQGLELLAYFRNRAPLDDSGMPKDRFSAEMPDATLATLKIQPSEPRDSAVYFCASGEGLSYNEQFFGPGTRLTVL.

The chain couples TRBV6-1 to TRBJ2-1; TRBD2 matches at 8 bases. The V segment lost 2 bases and the J segment 10 bases; nucleotides outside the gene matches: 7. This CDR3 spans 14 amino acids. Germline V gene lookup returns CDR1 MNHNS and CDR2 SASEGT. CDR3 DNA: TGTGCCAGCAGTGAAACTAGCGGCTTGGGCGAGCAGTTCTTC. Translation: CASSETSGLGEQFF.

The V call is TRBV6-5, the J call TRBJ1-2, with 9 positions matching TRBD1. The junction had 1 base not matched to a gene; V was cut back by 5 bases and J by 6 bases. In germline, CDR1 is MNHEY, CDR2 SVGAGI. The CDR3 consists of 12 residues. Here the CDR3 DNA reads TGTGCCAGCAGTACAGGGGGCGATGGCTACACCTTC. Protein sequence: CASSTGGDGYTF.

The gene calls are TRBV19 and TRBJ1-4; TRBD1 agrees at 7 bases. V was pared by 7 bases and J by 5 bases, with 10 bases of the junction left unmatched. This CDR3 spans 15 amino acids. The germline gives CDR1 LNHDA, CDR2 SQIVND (reference sequence). CDR3 sequence reads: CASKPTGRDNEKLFF. CDR3 nucleotides: TGTGCCAGTAAACCGACAGGGAGGGACAATGAAAAACTGTTTTTT.

The chain carries TRBV7-2 and TRBJ1-5, with a tentative D call TRBD1 (5 bases). This CDR3 contains 14 residues. Germline lookup yields CDR1 SGHTA and CDR2 FQGNSA. Trimming removed 5 bases from V and 7 bases from J, with 15 bases in between. The chain's CDR3 is CASSPREPIQPQHF. As DNA, the CDR3 is TGTGCCAGCAGCCCCAGGGAACCGATACAGCCCCAGCATTTT.

V is TRBV30 and J is TRBJ1-1; D remains ambiguous. Germline V gene lookup returns CDR1 GTSNPN and CDR2 SVGIG (reference sequence). This CDR3 is built from 13 residues. Trimming took 1 base from V and 1 from J, leaving 7 bases between them. The CDR3 spells CAWSDDTNTEAFF. The CDR3 DNA reads TGTGCCTGGAGTGACGACACGAACACTGAAGCTTTCTTT.

This chain joins TRBV21-1 and TRBJ1-4. TRBV21-1 is termed a pseudogene. The CDR3 contains 15 residues. The CDR3 sequence: CASSPRRGANEKLFF. In DNA, the CDR3 is TGTGCCAGCAGCCCGCGGCGGGGAGCTAATGAAAAACTGTTTTTT.

This clone has just one count. The chain employs TRBV5-1 and TRBJ1-2; 8 bases agree with TRBD1. V was clipped by 4 bases and J by 8 bases; unmatched bases: 4. From germline, CDR1 is SGHRS and CDR2 YFSETQ. This CDR3 contains 12 residues. Written as DNA, the CDR3 is TGCGCCAGCAGCCCAGGGGGCCTCGGCTACACCTTC. Its protein product is CASSPGGLGYTF.

The chain is built from TRBV4-1 and TRBJ2-7; the match to TRBD2 covers 16 bases. V gave up 0 bases and J gave up 6 bases; unmatched junction bases: 8. Germline values: CDR1 MGHRA, CDR2 YSYEKL. The CDR3 extends over 18 amino acids. This CDR3 is CASSQDPGLAGGIREQYF. As DNA, the CDR3 is TGCGCCAGCAGCCAAGACCCGGGACTAGCGGGAGGGATTCGCGAGCAGTACTTC.

The chain recombines TRBV7-9 with TRBJ2-7; D call uncertain. Germline lookup yields CDR1 SEHNR and CDR2 FQNEAQ (reference sequence). V lost 4 bases and J 6 bases, leaving 19 bases between the germline ends. The CDR3 spans 15 residues. The CDR3 bases are TGTGCCAGCAGCTCTACGACACATACAAACGGCGAGCAGTACTTC. Its protein product is CASSSTTHTNGEQYF.

The V and J genes are TRBV5-1 and TRBJ2-7; D gene unclear. This CDR3 contains 16 residues. Trimming shortened V by 0 bases and J by 3 bases, and 16 bases separated the two germline ends. The germline V gene has CDR1 SGHRS and CDR2 YFSETQ. The DNA of the CDR3 is TGCGCCAGCAGCTTGGCGCAGGCCCCCCCTCTCTACGAGCAGTACTTC. Amino acids: CASSLAQAPPLYEQYF.

The chain carries TRBV19 and TRBJ1-1; perhaps TRBD1 as D (5 bases). V shed 8 bases and J shed 6 bases, with 7 bases lying between them. The CDR3 has 10 residues. Germline values: CDR1 LNHDA, CDR2 SQIVND (reference sequence). Written as DNA, the CDR3 is TGTGCCAGTGGGGCTTCTGAAGCTTTCTTT. This translates into CASGASEAFF. Full variable domain (outside the CDR3, taken from reference TRBV19 and TRBJ1-1): DGGITQSPKYLFRKEGQNVTLSCEQNLNHDAMYWYRQDPGQGLRLIYYSQIVNDFQKGDIAEGYSVSREKKESFPLTVTSAQKNPTAFYLCASGASEAFFGQGTRLTVV.

The chain couples TRBV28 to TRBJ1-3; possibly TRBD1 for D (6 bases). The CDR3 spans 14 residues. Between the trimmed V and J ends, which lost 8 bases and 2 bases, there was a span of 13 bases. Germline CDR1 is MDHEN and CDR2 is SYDVKM. Here the CDR3 DNA reads TGTGCCAGCTCCCACGGGGGCGCTGGAAACACCATATATTTT. It translates to CASSHGGAGNTIYF.

This chain connects TRBV6-1 to TRBJ2-1; possible D gene TRBD1, 6 bases. This CDR3 has 16 residues. Germline lookup yields CDR1 MNHNS and CDR2 SASEGT. Trimming took off 1 base at V and 0 bases at J, with 10 bases between the two ends. CDR3 in DNA: TGTGCCAGCAGTGAAGTGACAGGAAGCTCCTACAATGAGCAGTTCTTC. Translating it yields CASSEVTGSSYNEQFF.

This sequence joins TRBV10-2 and TRBJ2-5; 11 bases match TRBD2. Trimming removed 7 bases from V and 5 bases from J; junction bases left unmatched: 3. The CDR3 has 13 amino acids. Germline V lookup: CDR1 WSHSY, CDR2 SAAADI. DNA of the CDR3: TGCGCCAGCACATTAGCGGGAGGGGAGACCCAGTACTTC. Amino acid sequence: CASTLAGGETQYF.

The V call is TRBV30, the J call TRBJ1-1; 8 positions match TRBD1. The CDR3 sequence is 14 residues long. The V gene end was trimmed by 5 bases and the J gene end by 3 bases; junction bases not matched to a gene: 8. The V gene's germline CDR1 is GTSNPN and CDR2 SVGIG (reference sequence). The CDR3 reads CAWDRGQAHTEAFF. In DNA form, the CDR3 reads TGTGCCTGGGATCGGGGACAGGCTCACACTGAAGCTTTCTTT.

The rearrangement joins TRBV27 to TRBJ2-5, with 8 bases matching TRBD1. The CDR3 extends over 14 amino acids. V lost 2 bases and J lost 9; bases outside the gene matches: 8. The germline CDR1 and CDR2 sequences are MNHEY and SMNVEV (reference sequence). This CDR3 reads CASSLDRGASAQYF. CDR3 DNA: TGTGCCAGCAGTTTAGACAGGGGAGCTTCCGCCCAGTACTTC.